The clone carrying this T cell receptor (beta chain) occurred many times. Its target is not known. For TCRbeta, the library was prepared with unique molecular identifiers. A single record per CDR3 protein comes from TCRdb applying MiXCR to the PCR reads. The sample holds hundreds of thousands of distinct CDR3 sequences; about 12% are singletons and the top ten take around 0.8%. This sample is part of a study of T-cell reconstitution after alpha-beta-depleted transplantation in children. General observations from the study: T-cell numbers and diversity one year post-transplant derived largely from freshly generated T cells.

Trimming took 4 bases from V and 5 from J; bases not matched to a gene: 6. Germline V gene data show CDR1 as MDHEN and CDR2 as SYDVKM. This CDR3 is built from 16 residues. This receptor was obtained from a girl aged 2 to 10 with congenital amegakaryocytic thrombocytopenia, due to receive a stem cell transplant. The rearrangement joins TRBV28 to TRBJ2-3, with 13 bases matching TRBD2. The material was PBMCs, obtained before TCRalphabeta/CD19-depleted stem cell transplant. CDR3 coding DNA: TGTGCCAGCAGTTCCGGGACTAGCGGGACTGGAGATACGCAGTATTTT. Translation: CASSSGTSGTGDTQYF.